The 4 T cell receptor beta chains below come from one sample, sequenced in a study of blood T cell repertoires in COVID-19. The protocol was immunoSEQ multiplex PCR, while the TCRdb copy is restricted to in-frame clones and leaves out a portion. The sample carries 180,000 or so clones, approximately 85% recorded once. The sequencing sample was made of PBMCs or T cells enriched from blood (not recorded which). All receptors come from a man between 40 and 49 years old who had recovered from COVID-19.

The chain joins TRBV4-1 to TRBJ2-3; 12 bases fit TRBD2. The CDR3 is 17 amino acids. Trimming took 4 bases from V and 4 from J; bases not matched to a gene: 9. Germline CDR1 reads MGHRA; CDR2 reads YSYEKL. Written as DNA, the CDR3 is TGCGCCAGCAGCCCCTTAGCACTAGCGGGAGGTTCAGATACGCAGTATTTT. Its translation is CASSPLALAGGSDTQYF.

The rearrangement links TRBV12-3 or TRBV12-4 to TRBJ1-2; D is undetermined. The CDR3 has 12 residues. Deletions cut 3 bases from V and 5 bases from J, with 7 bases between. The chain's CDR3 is CASSFRLYGYTF. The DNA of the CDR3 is TGTGCCAGCAGTTTCAGATTATATGGCTACACCTTC.

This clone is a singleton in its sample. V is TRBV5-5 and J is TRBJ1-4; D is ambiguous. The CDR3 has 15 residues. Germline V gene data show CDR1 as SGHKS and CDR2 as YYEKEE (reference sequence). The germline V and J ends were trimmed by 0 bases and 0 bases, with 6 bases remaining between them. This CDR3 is CASSLEPATNEKLFF. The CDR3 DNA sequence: TGTGCCAGCAGCTTGGAACCAGCAACTAATGAAAAACTGTTTTTT.

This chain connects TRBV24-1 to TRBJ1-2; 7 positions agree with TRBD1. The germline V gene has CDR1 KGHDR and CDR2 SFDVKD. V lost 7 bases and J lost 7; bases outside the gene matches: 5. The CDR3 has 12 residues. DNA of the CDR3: TGTGCCACCAGCGGACAGGCGGGTGGCTACACCTTC. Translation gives CATSGQAGGYTF.